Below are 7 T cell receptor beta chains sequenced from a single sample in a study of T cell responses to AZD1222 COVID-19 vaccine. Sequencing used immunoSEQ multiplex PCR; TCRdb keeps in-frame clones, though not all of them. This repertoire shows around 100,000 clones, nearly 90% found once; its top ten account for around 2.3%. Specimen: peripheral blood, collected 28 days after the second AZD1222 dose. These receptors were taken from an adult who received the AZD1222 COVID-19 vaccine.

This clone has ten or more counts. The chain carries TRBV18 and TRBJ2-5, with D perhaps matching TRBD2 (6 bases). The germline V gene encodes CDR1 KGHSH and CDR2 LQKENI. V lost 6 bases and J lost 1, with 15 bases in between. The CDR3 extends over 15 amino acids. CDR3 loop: CASSQFFGGQETQYF. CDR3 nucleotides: TGTGCCAGCTCCCAGTTTTTCGGGGGCCAAGAGACCCAGTACTTC.

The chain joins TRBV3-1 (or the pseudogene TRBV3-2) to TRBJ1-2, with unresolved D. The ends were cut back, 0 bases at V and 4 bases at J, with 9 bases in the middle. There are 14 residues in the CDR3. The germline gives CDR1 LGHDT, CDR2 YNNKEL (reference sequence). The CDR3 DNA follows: TGTGCCAGCAGCCAAGATGGGGTTGCCTATGGCTACACCTTC. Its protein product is CASSQDGVAYGYTF.

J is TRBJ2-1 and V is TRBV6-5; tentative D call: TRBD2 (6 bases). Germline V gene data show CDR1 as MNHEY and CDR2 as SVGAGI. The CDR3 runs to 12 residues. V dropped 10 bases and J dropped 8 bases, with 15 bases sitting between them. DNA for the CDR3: TGTGCCACCCAAGGGAGGTGGCATGAGCAGTTCTTC. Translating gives CATQGRWHEQFF.

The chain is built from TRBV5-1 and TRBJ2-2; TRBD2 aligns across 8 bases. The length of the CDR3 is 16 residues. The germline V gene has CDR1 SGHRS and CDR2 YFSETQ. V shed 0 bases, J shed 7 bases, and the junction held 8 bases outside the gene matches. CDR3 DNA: TGCGCCAGCAGCTTGGGGACTAGCCAAAGGGGCGGGGAGCTGTTTTTT. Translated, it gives CASSLGTSQRGGELFF.

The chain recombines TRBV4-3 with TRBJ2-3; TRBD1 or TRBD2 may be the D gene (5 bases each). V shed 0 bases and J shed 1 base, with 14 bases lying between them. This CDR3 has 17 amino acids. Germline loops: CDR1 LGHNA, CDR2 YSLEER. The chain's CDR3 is CASSQDLPGRGTDTQYF. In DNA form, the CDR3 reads TGCGCCAGCAGCCAAGATCTCCCGGGGCGCGGCACAGATACGCAGTATTTT.

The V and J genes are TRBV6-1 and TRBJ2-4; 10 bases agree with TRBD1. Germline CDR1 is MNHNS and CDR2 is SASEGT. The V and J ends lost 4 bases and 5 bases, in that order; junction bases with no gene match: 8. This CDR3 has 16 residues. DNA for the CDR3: TGTGCCAGCAGTGTCGAGACAGGGGGCACCCAAAACATTCAGTACTTC. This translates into CASSVETGGTQNIQYF.

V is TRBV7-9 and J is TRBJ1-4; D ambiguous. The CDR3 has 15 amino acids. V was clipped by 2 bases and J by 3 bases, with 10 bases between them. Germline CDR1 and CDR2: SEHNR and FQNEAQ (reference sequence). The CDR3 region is CASSLYDGPNEKLFF. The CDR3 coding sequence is TGTGCCAGCAGCTTATATGACGGACCTAATGAAAAACTGTTTTTT.